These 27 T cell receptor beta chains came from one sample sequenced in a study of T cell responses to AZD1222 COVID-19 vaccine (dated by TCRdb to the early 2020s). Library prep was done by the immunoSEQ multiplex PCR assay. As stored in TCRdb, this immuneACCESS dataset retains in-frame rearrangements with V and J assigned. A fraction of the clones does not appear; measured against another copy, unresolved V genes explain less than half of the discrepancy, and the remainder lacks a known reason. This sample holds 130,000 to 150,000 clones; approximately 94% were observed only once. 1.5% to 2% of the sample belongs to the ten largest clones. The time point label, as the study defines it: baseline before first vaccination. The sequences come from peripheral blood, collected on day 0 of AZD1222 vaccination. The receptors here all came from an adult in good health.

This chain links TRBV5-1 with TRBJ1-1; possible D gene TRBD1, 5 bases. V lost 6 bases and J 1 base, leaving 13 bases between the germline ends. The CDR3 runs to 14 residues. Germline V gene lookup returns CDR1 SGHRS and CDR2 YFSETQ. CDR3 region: CASTPVGGNTEAFF. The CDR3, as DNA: TGCGCCAGCACCCCGGTCGGGGGGAACACTGAAGCTTTCTTT.

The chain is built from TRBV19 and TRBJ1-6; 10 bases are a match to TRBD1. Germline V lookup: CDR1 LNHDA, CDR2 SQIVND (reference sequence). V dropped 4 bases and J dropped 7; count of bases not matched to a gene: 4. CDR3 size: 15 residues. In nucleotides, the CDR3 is TGTGCCAGTAGTAAGGGGACAGGGGAGAATTCACCCCTCCACTTT. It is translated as CASSKGTGENSPLHF. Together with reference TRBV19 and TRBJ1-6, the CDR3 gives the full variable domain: DGGITQSPKYLFRKEGQNVTLSCEQNLNHDAMYWYRQDPGQGLRLIYYSQIVNDFQKGDIAEGYSVSREKKESFPLTVTSAQKNPTAFYLCASSKGTGENSPLHFGNGTRLTVT.

In DNA, the CDR3 is TGTGCCAGCAGCCGAACCGGGACAGGGGTTTATGGCTACACCTTC. Translating gives CASSRTGTGVYGYTF. The V gene is TRBV5-6, the J gene TRBJ1-2; 10 bases match TRBD1. The CDR3 extends over 15 amino acids. V dropped 4 bases and J dropped 5; count of bases not matched to a gene: 8. Germline loops: CDR1 SGHDT, CDR2 YYEEEE.

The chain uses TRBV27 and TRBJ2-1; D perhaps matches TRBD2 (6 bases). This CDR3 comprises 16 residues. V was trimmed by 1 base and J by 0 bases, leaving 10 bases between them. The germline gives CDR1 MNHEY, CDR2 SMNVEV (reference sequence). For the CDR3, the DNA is TGTGCCAGCAGTTTATGGGGCGGGATCTCCTACAATGAGCAGTTCTTC. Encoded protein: CASSLWGGISYNEQFF.

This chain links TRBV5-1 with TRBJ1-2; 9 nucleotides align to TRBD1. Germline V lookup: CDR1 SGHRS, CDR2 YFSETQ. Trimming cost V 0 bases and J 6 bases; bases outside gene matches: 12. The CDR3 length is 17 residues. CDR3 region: CASSLVLDRGSKNGYTF. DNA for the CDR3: TGCGCCAGCAGCTTGGTCCTGGACAGGGGTTCGAAGAATGGCTACACCTTC.

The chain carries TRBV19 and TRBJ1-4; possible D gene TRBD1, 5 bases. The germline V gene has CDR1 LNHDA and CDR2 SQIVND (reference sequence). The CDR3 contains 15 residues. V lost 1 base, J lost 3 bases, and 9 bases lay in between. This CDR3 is CASSIGRGPNEKLFF. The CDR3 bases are TGTGCCAGTAGTATAGGAAGGGGTCCTAATGAAAAACTGTTTTTT.

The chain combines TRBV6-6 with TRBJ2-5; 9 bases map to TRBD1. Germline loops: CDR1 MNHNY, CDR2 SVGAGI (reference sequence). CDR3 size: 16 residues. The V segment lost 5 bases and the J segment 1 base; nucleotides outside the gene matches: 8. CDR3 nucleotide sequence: TGTGCCAGCAGTCTAGCCGGACAGGGGTTCCAAGAGACCCAGTACTTC. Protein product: CASSLAGQGFQETQYF.

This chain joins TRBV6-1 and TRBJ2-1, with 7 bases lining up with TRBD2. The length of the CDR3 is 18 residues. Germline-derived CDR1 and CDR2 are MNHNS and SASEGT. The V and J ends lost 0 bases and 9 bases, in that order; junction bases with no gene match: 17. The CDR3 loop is CASSEALRGGRTLGEQFF. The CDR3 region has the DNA TGTGCCAGCAGTGAAGCGCTTCGGGGCGGGAGAACGTTAGGTGAGCAGTTCTTC.

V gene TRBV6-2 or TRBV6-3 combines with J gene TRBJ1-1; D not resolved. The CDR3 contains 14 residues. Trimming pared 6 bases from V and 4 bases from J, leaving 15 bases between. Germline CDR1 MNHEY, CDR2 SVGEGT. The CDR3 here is CASSFNSRSTEAFF. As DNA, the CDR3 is TGTGCCAGCAGCTTTAACTCACGTAGCACTGAAGCTTTCTTT.

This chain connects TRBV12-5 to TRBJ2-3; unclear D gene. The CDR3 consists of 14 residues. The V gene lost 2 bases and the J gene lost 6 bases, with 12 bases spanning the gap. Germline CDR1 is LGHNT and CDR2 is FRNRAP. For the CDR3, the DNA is TGTGCTAGTGGTTTGTCAGACATGGGTGATACGCAGTATTTT. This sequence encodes CASGLSDMGDTQYF.

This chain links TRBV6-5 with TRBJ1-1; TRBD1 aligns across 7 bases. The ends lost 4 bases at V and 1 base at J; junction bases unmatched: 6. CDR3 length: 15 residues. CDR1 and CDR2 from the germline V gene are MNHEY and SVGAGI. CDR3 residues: CASSSPRTGNTEAFF. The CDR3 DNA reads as TGTGCCAGCAGTTCCCCCCGGACAGGGAACACTGAAGCTTTCTTT.

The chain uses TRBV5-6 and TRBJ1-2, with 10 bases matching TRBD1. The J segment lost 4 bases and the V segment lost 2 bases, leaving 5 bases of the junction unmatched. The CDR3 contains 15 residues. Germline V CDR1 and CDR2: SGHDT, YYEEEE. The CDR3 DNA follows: TGTGCCAGCAGCTTTGGACAGGGGGGCCTCTATGGCTACACCTTC. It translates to CASSFGQGGLYGYTF.

As DNA, the CDR3 is TGTGCCTGGAGCCGCAAGGGGAGCTCCTACGAGCAGTACTTC. Translating it yields CAWSRKGSSYEQYF. V usage is TRBV30 and J usage is TRBJ2-7, with D perhaps assigned TRBD1 or TRBD2 (5 bases each). This CDR3 has 14 amino acids. Germline-derived CDR1 and CDR2 are GTSNPN and SVGIG (reference sequence). Between the trimmed V and J ends, which lost 3 bases and 0 bases, there was a span of 12 bases. The whole variable domain, remainder taken from reference TRBV30 and TRBJ2-7, is SQTIHQWPATLVQPVGSPLSLECTVEGTSNPNLYWYRQAAGRGLQLLFYSVGIGQISSEVPQNLSASRPQDRQFILSSKKLLLSDSGFYLCAWSRKGSSYEQYFGPGTRLTVT.

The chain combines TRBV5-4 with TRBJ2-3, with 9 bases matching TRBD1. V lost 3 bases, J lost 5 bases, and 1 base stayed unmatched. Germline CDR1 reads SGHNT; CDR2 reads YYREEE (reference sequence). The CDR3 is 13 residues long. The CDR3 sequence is CASSSTGGDTQYF. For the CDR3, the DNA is TGTGCCAGCAGCTCGACAGGGGGAGATACGCAGTATTTT. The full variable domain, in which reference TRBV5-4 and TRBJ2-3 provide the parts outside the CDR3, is ETGVTQSPTHLIKTRGQQVTLRCSSQSGHNTVSWYQQALGQGPQFIFQYYREEENGRGNFPPRFSGLQFPNYSSELNVNALELDDSALYLCASSSTGGDTQYFGPGTRLTVL.

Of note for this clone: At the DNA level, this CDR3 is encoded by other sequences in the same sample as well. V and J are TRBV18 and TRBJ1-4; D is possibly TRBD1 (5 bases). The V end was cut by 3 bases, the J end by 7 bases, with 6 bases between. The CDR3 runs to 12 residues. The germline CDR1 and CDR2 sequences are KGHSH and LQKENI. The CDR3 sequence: CASSPGGEKLFF. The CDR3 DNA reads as TGTGCCAGCTCACCTGGGGGTGAAAAACTGTTTTTT.

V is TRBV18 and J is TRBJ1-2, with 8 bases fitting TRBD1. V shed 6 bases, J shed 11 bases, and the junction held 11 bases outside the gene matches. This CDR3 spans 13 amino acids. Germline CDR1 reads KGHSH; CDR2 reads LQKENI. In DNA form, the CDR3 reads TGTGCCAGCTCCACCATAGGACAGGGTGGTTACACCTTC. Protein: CASSTIGQGGYTF.

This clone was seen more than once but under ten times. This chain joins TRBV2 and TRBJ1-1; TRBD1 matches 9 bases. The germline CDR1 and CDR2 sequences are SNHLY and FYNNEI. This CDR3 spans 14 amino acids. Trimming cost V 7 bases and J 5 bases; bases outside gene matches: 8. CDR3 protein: CASTTTGGTTEAFF. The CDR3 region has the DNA TGTGCCAGCACCACTACAGGGGGCACAACTGAAGCTTTCTTT.

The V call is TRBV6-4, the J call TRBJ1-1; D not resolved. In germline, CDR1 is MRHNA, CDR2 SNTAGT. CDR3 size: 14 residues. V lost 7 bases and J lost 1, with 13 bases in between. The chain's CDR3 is CASKKEGRNTEAFF. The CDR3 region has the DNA TGTGCCAGCAAGAAGGAGGGCAGGAACACTGAAGCTTTCTTT.

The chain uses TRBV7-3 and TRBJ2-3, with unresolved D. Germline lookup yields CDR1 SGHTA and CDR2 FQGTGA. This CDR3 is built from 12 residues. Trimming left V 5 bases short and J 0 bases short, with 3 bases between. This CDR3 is CASSPSTDTQYF. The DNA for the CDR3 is TGTGCCAGCAGCCCAAGCACAGATACGCAGTATTTT.

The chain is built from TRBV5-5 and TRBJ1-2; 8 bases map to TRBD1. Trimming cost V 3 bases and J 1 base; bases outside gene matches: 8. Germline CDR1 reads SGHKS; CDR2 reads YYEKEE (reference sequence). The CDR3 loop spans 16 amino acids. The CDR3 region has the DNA TGTGCCAGCAGCTCCTCCGGGACAGGCAATAACTATGGCTACACCTTC. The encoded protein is CASSSSGTGNNYGYTF.

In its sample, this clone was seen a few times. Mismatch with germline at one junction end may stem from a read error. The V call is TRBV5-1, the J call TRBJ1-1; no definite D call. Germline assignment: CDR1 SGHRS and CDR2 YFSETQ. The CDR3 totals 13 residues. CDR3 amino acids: CASRFALNPEAFF. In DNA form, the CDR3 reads TGCGCCAGCAGATTTGCTCTGAACCCTGAAGCTTTCTTT.

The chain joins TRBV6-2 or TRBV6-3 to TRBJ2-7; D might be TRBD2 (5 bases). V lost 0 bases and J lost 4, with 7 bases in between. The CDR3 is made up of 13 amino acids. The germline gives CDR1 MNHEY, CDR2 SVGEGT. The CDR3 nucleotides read TGTGCCAGCAGTTACTCCCGGGGTTACGAGCAGTACTTC. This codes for CASSYSRGYEQYF.

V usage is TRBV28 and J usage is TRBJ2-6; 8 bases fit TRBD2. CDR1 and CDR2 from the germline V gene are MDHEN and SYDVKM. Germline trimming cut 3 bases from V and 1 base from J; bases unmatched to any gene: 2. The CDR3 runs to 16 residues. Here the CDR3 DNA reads TGTGCCAGCAGTTTGCGGGGGGATTCTGGGGCCAACGTCCTGACTTTC. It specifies CASSLRGDSGANVLTF. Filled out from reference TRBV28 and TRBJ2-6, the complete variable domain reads DVKVTQSSRYLVKRTGEKVFLECVQDMDHENMFWYRQDPGLGLRLIYFSYDVKMKEKGDIPEGYSVSREKKERFSLILESASTNQTSMYLCASSLRGDSGANVLTFGAGSRLTVL.

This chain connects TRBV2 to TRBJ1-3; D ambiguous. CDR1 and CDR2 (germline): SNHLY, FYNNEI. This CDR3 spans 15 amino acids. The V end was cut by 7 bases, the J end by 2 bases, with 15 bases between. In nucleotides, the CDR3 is TGTGCCAGCAAACCTCGCGTGGGTGCTGGAAACACCATATATTTT. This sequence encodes CASKPRVGAGNTIYF.

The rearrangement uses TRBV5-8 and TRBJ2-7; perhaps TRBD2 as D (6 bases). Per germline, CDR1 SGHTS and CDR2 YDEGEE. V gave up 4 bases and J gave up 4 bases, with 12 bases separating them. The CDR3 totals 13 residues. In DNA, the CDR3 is TGTGCCAGCAGCCCTCCACGGGGGTACGAGCAGTACTTC. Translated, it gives CASSPPRGYEQYF.

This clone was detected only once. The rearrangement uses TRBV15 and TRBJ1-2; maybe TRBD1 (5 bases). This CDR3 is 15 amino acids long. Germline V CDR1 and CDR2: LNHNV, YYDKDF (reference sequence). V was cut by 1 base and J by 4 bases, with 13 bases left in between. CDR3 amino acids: CATSRGKDSAYGYTF. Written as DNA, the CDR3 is TGTGCCACCAGCAGAGGAAAAGACAGCGCCTATGGCTACACCTTC. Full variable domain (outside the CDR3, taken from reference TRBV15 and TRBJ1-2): DAMVIQNPRYQVTQFGKPVTLSCSQTLNHNVMYWYQQKSSQAPKLLFHYYDKDFNNEADTPDNFQSRRPNTSFCFLDIRSPGLGDTAMYLCATSRGKDSAYGYTFGSGTRLTVV.

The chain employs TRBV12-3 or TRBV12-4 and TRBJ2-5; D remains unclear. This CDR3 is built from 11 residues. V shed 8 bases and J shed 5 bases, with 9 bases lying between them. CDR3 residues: CASGVYETQYF. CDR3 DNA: TGTGCCAGCGGGGTTTATGAGACCCAGTACTTC.